Here is one T cell receptor (beta chain) with its context. Its antigen is not known. The data are from a study of shared clonotypes between healthy human individuals. Study-wide background: Three plates were used per donor for CD4 naive, three for CD4 memory, two for CD8 naive and one for CD8 memory. Overall study results and limits: Four donors shared approximately 5% of their naive CD4 clonotypes.

V was cut by 5 bases and J by 4 bases, with 11 bases left in between. The CDR3 length is 14 residues. The germline CDR1 and CDR2 sequences are SEHNR and FQNEAQ (reference sequence). 200 to 250 ng DNA, about 30,000 T cell genomes, went into each sorted-subset replicate PCR. Clones were read by immunoSEQ multiplex PCR, and TCRdb kept only the in-frame ones, dropping some. The sample yields 1.5 million to 1.9 million clones, around 98% seen once. Sequencing input: naive CD4+ T cells sorted from blood. As for subset: CD45RA+ positively selected. This receptor was obtained from a man aged 25 to 45 in good health. The rearrangement joins TRBV7-9 to TRBJ1-4; D is perhaps TRBD1 (5 bases). CDR3 nucleotide sequence: TGTGCCAGCAGCAGCCGGGACGTTAATGAAAAACTGTTTTTT. Amino acids: CASSSRDVNEKLFF.